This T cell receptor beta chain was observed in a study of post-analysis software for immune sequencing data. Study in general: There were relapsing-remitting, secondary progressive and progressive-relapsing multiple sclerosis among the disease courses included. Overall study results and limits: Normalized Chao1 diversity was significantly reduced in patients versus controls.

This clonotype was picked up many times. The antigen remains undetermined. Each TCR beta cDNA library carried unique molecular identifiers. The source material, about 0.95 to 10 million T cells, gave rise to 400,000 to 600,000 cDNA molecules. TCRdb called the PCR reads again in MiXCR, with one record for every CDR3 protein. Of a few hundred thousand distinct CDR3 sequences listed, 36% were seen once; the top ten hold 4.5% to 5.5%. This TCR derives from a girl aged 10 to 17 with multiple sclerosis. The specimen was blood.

The CDR3 DNA sequence: TGTGCCAGCAGCTTATCGGGGGGGATTAATGAAAAACTGTTTTTT. It yields the protein CASSLSGGINEKLFF. The rearrangement links TRBV11-2 to TRBJ1-4, with a possible D match to TRBD1 (5 bases). Germline lookup yields CDR1 SGHAT and CDR2 FQNNGV. CDR3 length: 15 amino acids. V lost 2 bases and J 4 bases, leaving 11 bases between the germline ends.